The rows below give T cell receptor beta chains drawn from one sample of a study of CD8 T cells in ankylosing spondylitis. TCRdb re-derived calls from the 5' RACE reads in MiXCR, one entry per CDR3 protein. The data hold around 150,000 distinct CDR3 sequences, with approximately 10% observed a single time. Material: blood, either unsorted or a sorted T cell fraction (not recorded which). The receptor set was obtained from a male donor with ankylosing spondylitis or in good health (not recorded which). Both conserved end residues are part of each CDR3. D genes are given only for firm matches. For some rows the clone size is stated as once, few or many, or as a class when expanded; others skip it.

size: few; V: TRBV20-1; J: TRBJ2-1; D: NA; DNA: TGCAGTGCTAGGGACCGGGACACCCCCTACAATGAGCAGTTCTTC; CDR3: CSARDRDTPYNEQFF
size: many; V: TRBV5-1; J: TRBJ2-3; D: NA; DNA: TGCGCCAGCAGCTTGGAAGGCAGGGGAGAAATAGATACGCAGTATTTT; CDR3: CASSLEGRGEIDTQYF
size: NA; V: TRBV29-1; J: TRBJ2-1; D: TRBD2; DNA: TGCAGCGTTGCAGGACTAGCGGGATTTGACACTGAGCAGTTCTTC; CDR3: CSVAGLAGFDTEQFF
size: many; V: TRBV10-3; J: TRBJ2-3; D: NA; DNA: TGTGCCATCAAGAGGGAAGCCCCAGATACGCAGTATTTT; CDR3: CAIKREAPDTQYF
size: few; V: TRBV27; J: TRBJ1-1; D: NA; DNA: TGTGCCAGCAGTTTATTTGTCTCGAGGAGGATTAACACTGAAGCTTTCTTT; CDR3: CASSLFVSRRINTEAFF
size: NA; V: TRBV7-9; J: TRBJ2-7; D: NA; DNA: TGTGCCAGCAGCTTATCCGCGAGCACGGACGAGCAGTACTTC; CDR3: CASSLSASTDEQYF
size: few; V: TRBV20-1; J: TRBJ2-5; D: TRBD1; DNA: TGCAGTGCCCCAACAGGGGGAGAGACCCAGTACTTC; CDR3: CSAPTGGETQYF
size: NA; V: TRBV6-1; J: TRBJ1-6; D: NA; DNA: TGTGCCAGCAGTGAAGAGTACGGAAGACTCTCACCCCTCCACTTT; CDR3: CASSEEYGRLSPLHF
size: NA; V: TRBV7-9; J: TRBJ2-7; D: NA; DNA: TGTGCCAGCACCGACGACGAAACTCCCTACTACGAGCAGTACTTC; CDR3: CASTDDETPYYEQYF
size: many; V: TRBV9; J: TRBJ1-6; D: TRBD1; DNA: TGTGCCAGCAGCCCGGGACAGGAAAATTCACCCCTCCACTTT; CDR3: CASSPGQENSPLHF
size: many; V: TRBV29-1; J: TRBJ2-7; D: NA; DNA: TGCAGCGTTTCCGGGCCAGAAAGGGGCTACGAGCAGTACTTC; CDR3: CSVSGPERGYEQYF
size: many; V: TRBV6-2/TRBV6-3; J: TRBJ2-6; D: NA; DNA: TGTGCCAGCAGTTCGCATCCGACTTACTCTGGGGCCAACGTCCTGACTTTC; CDR3: CASSSHPTYSGANVLTF
size: many; V: TRBV29-1; J: TRBJ1-2; D: NA; DNA: TGCAGCGTTAGAAAGGGAGGGGTACCTGGCTACACCTTC; CDR3: CSVRKGGVPGYTF
size: many; V: TRBV20-1; J: TRBJ2-3; D: NA; DNA: TGCAGTGCTAGAGATCCGGGGGTAAGCACAGATACGCAGTATTTT; CDR3: CSARDPGVSTDTQYF
size: large; V: TRBV7-6; J: TRBJ2-7; D: TRBD1; DNA: TGTGCCAGCAGCTTAACGGGACAGGCAGTCGAGCAGTACTTC; CDR3: CASSLTGQAVEQYF
size: NA; V: TRBV6-5; J: TRBJ1-4; D: NA; DNA: TGTGCCAGCAGTTACTCGAACAGGGTAGGAGTGGGTGAAAAACTGTTTTTT; CDR3: CASSYSNRVGVGEKLFF
size: few; V: TRBV7-7; J: TRBJ2-5; D: TRBD2; DNA: TGTGCCAGCAGCTCTTTAGCGGGGGGGCGTGAGACCCAGTACTTC; CDR3: CASSSLAGGRETQYF
size: many; V: TRBV18; J: TRBJ2-7; D: NA; DNA: TGTGCCAGCTCACCGACCTCGGAGAGCTCCTACGAGCAGTACTTC; CDR3: CASSPTSESSYEQYF
size: many; V: TRBV15; J: TRBJ2-1; D: NA; DNA: TGTGCCACCAGCAGAGAAACGGAAGAGCAGTTCTTC; CDR3: CATSRETEEQFF
size: few; V: TRBV29-1; J: TRBJ1-1; D: NA; DNA: TGCAGCGGGTCCAGGGGCTCTCAGAGTGCTGAAGCTTTCTTT; CDR3: CSGSRGSQSAEAFF
size: few; V: TRBV20-1; J: TRBJ1-1; D: NA; DNA: TGCAGTGCTAGAGATAGTTCGGGACCGCCGTTT; CDR3: CSARDSSGPPF
size: NA; V: TRBV11-2; J: TRBJ2-1; D: NA; DNA: TGTGCCAGCAGCCCGACCCAGTACAATGAGCAGTTCTTC; CDR3: CASSPTQYNEQFF
size: many; V: TRBV12-3/TRBV12-4; J: TRBJ2-2; D: TRBD2; DNA: TGTGCCAGCAGCCGGACTAGCGGGACCGGGGAGCTGTTTTTT; CDR3: CASSRTSGTGELFF
size: NA; V: TRBV29-1; J: TRBJ1-1; D: TRBD1; DNA: TGCAGCGTGGTGGGACAGGGGTTAACTGAAGCTTTCTTT; CDR3: CSVVGQGLTEAFF
size: many; V: TRBV20-1; J: TRBJ1-4; D: NA; DNA: TGCAGTGCTAATCGACAGGTCCGTGGTGAAAAACTGTTTTTT; CDR3: CSANRQVRGEKLFF
size: many; V: TRBV12-3/TRBV12-4; J: TRBJ1-3; D: NA; DNA: TGTGCCAGCGGATCGGCAACAGGCCCCTCTGGAAACACCATATATTTT; CDR3: CASGSATGPSGNTIYF
size: many; V: TRBV5-1; J: TRBJ2-7; D: NA; DNA: TGCGCCAGCAGCTTGGGGTGGGGTGATGTCTACGAGCAGTACTTC; CDR3: CASSLGWGDVYEQYF
size: many; V: TRBV12-3/TRBV12-4; J: TRBJ1-5; D: NA; DNA: TGTGCCAGCAGTTTCCCTACTACCTATCAGCCCCAGCATTTT; CDR3: CASSFPTTYQPQHF
size: many; V: TRBV6-1; J: TRBJ2-2; D: NA; DNA: TGTGCCAGCAGTCCCCCCCGGATAAACACCGGGGAGCTGTTTTTT; CDR3: CASSPPRINTGELFF
size: few; V: TRBV29-1; J: TRBJ2-7; D: NA; DNA: TGCAGCGGGGGCTGGGGCGGGGAGCAGTACTTC; CDR3: CSGGWGGEQYF
size: many; V: TRBV28; J: TRBJ2-7; D: NA; DNA: TGTGCCAGCAGTTTACTTGGGACGTCCTACGAGCAGTACTTC; CDR3: CASSLLGTSYEQYF
size: many; V: TRBV6-1; J: TRBJ1-3; D: TRBD1; DNA: TGTGCCAGCAGAACAAGGGACAGCTCTGGAAACACCATATATTTT; CDR3: CASRTRDSSGNTIYF
size: NA; V: TRBV6-5; J: TRBJ1-1; D: NA; DNA: TGTGCCAGCAGTTACCCCACTATCGGAGGGGCTGACACTGAAGCTTTCTTT; CDR3: CASSYPTIGGADTEAFF
size: many; V: TRBV4-2; J: TRBJ1-4; D: NA; DNA: TGTGCCAGCAGCCAAGCTCCCTCAACTAATGAAAAACTGTTTTTT; CDR3: CASSQAPSTNEKLFF
size: many; V: TRBV6-1; J: TRBJ2-7; D: TRBD2; DNA: TGTGCCAGCAGCTCTGCGGCTAGCGGGGGGCTAAGCTCCTACGAGCAGTACTTC; CDR3: CASSSAASGGLSSYEQYF
size: many; V: TRBV2; J: TRBJ2-1; D: NA; DNA: TGTGCCAGCATCATCCGGGATGAGCAGTTCTTC; CDR3: CASIIRDEQFF
size: NA; V: TRBV5-1; J: TRBJ2-7; D: TRBD1; DNA: TGCGCCAGCAGCCCGTGGACAGGGTACTATGGGCCCTCCTACGAGCAGTACTTC; CDR3: CASSPWTGYYGPSYEQYF